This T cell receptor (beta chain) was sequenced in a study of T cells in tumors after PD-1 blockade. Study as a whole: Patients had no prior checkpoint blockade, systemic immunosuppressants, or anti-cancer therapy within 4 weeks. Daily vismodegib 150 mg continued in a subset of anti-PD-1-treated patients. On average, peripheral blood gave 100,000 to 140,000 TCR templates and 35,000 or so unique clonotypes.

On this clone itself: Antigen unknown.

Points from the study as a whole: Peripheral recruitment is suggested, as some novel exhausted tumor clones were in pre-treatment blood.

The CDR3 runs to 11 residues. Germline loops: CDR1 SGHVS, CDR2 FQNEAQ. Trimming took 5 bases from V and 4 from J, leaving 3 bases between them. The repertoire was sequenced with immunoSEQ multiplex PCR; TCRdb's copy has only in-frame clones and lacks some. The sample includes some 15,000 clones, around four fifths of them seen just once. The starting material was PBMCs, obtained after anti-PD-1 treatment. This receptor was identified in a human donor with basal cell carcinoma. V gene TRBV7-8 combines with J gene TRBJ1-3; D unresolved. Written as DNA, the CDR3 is TGTGCCAGCAGCGGGGGAAACACCATATATTTT. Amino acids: CASSGGNTIYF.